The 3 T cell receptor beta chains presented below share a single source sample, sequenced in a study of control samples from healthy donors and cancer patients. TCRdb keeps only in-frame clones here, not all; method: immunoSEQ multiplex PCR. The profile shows some 130,000 clones, approximately 94% of them singletons. Source material: PBMCs. These receptors originate from a man in his forties or fifties with head and neck cancer.

This clone was seen only once. The J gene is TRBJ1-2, the V gene TRBV4-1, with 10 bases that match TRBD1. The V segment lost 0 bases and the J segment 7 bases; nucleotides outside the gene matches: 5. CDR3 length: 15 residues. Looked up from germline, CDR1 is MGHRA and CDR2 is YSYEKL. The CDR3 DNA reads as TGCGCCAGCAGCCAAGACCCGGGACAGGGGTTTGGCTACACCTTC. It translates to CASSQDPGQGFGYTF.

The genes are TRBV5-1 and TRBJ2-3, with 7 nucleotides matching TRBD2. J lost 0 bases, V lost 0 bases, and 4 bases had no gene match. Germline CDR1 SGHRS, CDR2 YFSETQ. The CDR3 loop spans 16 amino acids. The CDR3 DNA reads TGCGCCAGCAGCTTGGGAAGCGGGACGAGCACAGATACGCAGTATTTT. Protein: CASSLGSGTSTDTQYF.

The chain joins TRBV27 to TRBJ2-5; 12 bases are a match to TRBD2. The CDR3 consists of 18 residues. Germline CDR1 and CDR2: MNHEY and SMNVEV (reference sequence). Trimming removed 1 base from V and 4 bases from J; junction bases left unmatched: 10. CDR3 region: CASSLYWSSGGAVETQYF. DNA for the CDR3: TGTGCCAGCAGTTTATACTGGTCTAGCGGGGGGGCCGTAGAGACCCAGTACTTC.